This entry describes one T cell receptor beta chain. The CDR3 is 14 residues long. Germline-derived CDR1 and CDR2 are LGHDT and YNNKEL (reference sequence). V lost 0 bases to trimming and J lost 4 bases; unmatched junction nucleotides: 2. Per the original data handling: Nucleated cell number was recorded as an estimate derived from reference gene primer amplification. Assay used: immunoSEQ multiplex PCR; TCRdb lists only in-frame clones, some missing. The V and J calls and clone size come from that table; D and trimming were worked out from the DNA. The data show about 520,000 clones, with approximately 85% seen just once and about 3.2% held by the top ten. This sample was taken from a study of blood T cell repertoires in COVID-19. Background on the study: Samples representing acute and convalescent COVID-19 were sourced from the United States, Italy and Spain. Sample material is recorded as cDNA or gDNA derived from T cells, B-cell-depleted T cells, or PBMCs.

What was sequenced was peripheral blood. The TCR comes from a human donor in a cohort sampled during active COVID-19. V usage is TRBV3-1 (or the pseudogene TRBV3-2) and J usage is TRBJ2-5, with 7 positions matching TRBD2. The CDR3, as DNA: TGTGCCAGCAGCCAAGATCCGGGAGGAGAGACCCAGTACTTC. Translation gives CASSQDPGGETQYF.